The 30 T cell receptor beta chains given below trace back to one sample, sequenced in a study of T cells in Graves' hyperthyroidism and ophthalmopathy. Regions amplified from RNA transcripts were the TCR beta CDR3 regions. The HTBI primer set drove a first-round RT-PCR of the TCR CDR3. TCRdb recomputed calls from the multiplex PCR reads with MiXCR, one row per CDR3 protein. The sample lists hundreds of thousands of distinct CDR3 sequences, over 12% occurring once. The material sequenced was blood. The receptors here all came from a man between 18 and 29 years old with Graves' ophthalmopathy.

This clonotype was counted many times. The chain is built from TRBV5-1 and TRBJ2-3, with a tentative D call TRBD1 (6 bases). Germline V gene lookup returns CDR1 SGHRS and CDR2 YFSETQ. This CDR3 spans 14 amino acids. V lost 2 bases and J 2 bases, leaving 9 bases between the germline ends. CDR3 coding DNA: TGCGCCAGCAGCTTTGGGGGCATCACAGATACGCAGTATTTT. Protein product: CASSFGGITDTQYF.

This clonotype was counted at least ten times. A read error may account for a junction end that differs from germline. The chain recombines TRBV20-1 with TRBJ2-7, with 9 bases matching TRBD1. This CDR3 region has 15 residues. In germline, CDR1 is DFQATT, CDR2 SNEGSKA (reference sequence). CDR3: CSARALGQGDGEQYF. For the CDR3, the DNA is TGCAGTGCCAGAGCCTTGGGACAGGGAGACGGCGAGCAGTACTTC.

This clonotype appeared many times. The chain is built from TRBV9 and TRBJ2-7; D is unresolved. Germline V CDR1 and CDR2: SGDLS, YYNGEE. Trimming left V 0 bases short and J 2 bases short, with 9 bases between. The CDR3 extends over 14 amino acids. The CDR3 DNA sequence: TGTGCCAGCAGCGTAGGTGACGCGACCTACGAGCAGTACTTC. Residues: CASSVGDATYEQYF.

The CDR3 region is CASSPRAQSTGELFF. For the CDR3, the DNA is TGCGCCAGCAGCCCCCGGGCCCAAAGCACCGGGGAGCTGTTTTTT. This rearrangement joins TRBV4-1 to TRBJ2-2; the D is unclear. Germline assignment: CDR1 MGHRA and CDR2 YSYEKL. V shed 4 bases and J shed 4 bases, with 13 bases lying between them. The CDR3 covers 15 residues.

This clonotype showed up many times. The DNA for the CDR3 is TGCAGTGCTACTGTGAGGGATACGCAGTATTTT. This encodes CSATVRDTQYF. This chain connects TRBV20-1 to TRBJ2-3; D gene uncertain. CDR3 length equals 11 residues. V gave up 4 bases and J gave up 6 bases, with 8 bases separating them. Germline CDR1 reads DFQATT; CDR2 reads SNEGSKA (reference sequence).

This clonotype was seen at least ten times. This chain joins TRBV19 and TRBJ1-5; possibly TRBD1 for D (5 bases). V was trimmed by 3 bases and J by 6 bases, leaving 12 bases between them. Germline V lookup: CDR1 LNHDA, CDR2 SQIVND (reference sequence). The CDR3 covers 14 residues. The DNA of the CDR3 is TGTGCCAGTAGTATGGGGCAGGCGAGTCAGCCCCAGCATTTT. Amino acids: CASSMGQASQPQHF.

The chain joins TRBV20-1 to TRBJ2-6; no reliable D call. Trimming pared 4 bases from V and 4 bases from J, leaving 5 bases between. Germline V gene data show CDR1 as DFQATT and CDR2 as SNEGSKA (reference sequence). CDR3 length equals 12 residues. The CDR3 DNA follows: TGCAGTGCTAAGCCCGGGGCCAACGTCCTGACTTTC. This sequence encodes CSAKPGANVLTF.

The chain couples TRBV9 to TRBJ2-2; 7 bases match TRBD1. The J segment lost 4 bases and the V segment lost 3 bases, leaving 9 bases of the junction unmatched. This CDR3 has 16 amino acids. Germline assignment: CDR1 SGDLS and CDR2 YYNGEE. In DNA form, the CDR3 reads TGTGCCAGCAGCGCTCCTACAGGGGTCTTCACCGGGGAGCTGTTTTTT. It translates to CASSAPTGVFTGELFF.

This clonotype was counted at least ten times. The chain links TRBV7-2 to TRBJ2-7; 12 bases match TRBD2. Losses at the gene ends were 5 bases for V and 1 base for J; bases not matched to a gene: 6. The germline V gene has CDR1 SGHTA and CDR2 FQGNSA. The CDR3 covers 16 residues. The CDR3 loop is CASSPRTSGVSYEQYF. The CDR3 region has the DNA TGTGCCAGCAGCCCTCGGACTAGCGGGGTGTCCTACGAGCAGTACTTC.

The chain couples TRBV20-1 to TRBJ2-5; 10 bases agree with TRBD2. In germline, CDR1 is DFQATT, CDR2 SNEGSKA (reference sequence). The CDR3 spans 13 residues. V was pared by 6 bases and J by 2 bases, with 3 bases of the junction left unmatched. CDR3 in DNA: TGCAGTGCGCAAGCGGGAGGGCAAGAGACCCAGTACTTC. Its protein product is CSAQAGGQETQYF.

This clonotype appeared many times. This rearrangement joins TRBV5-6 to TRBJ2-7; 10 positions agree with TRBD1. This CDR3 spans 14 amino acids. Germline V gene data show CDR1 as SGHDT and CDR2 as YYEEEE. The ends lost 4 bases at V and 4 bases at J; junction bases unmatched: 5. This chain's CDR3 is CASSLTGGGYEQYF. CDR3 DNA sequence: TGTGCCAGCAGCCTGACAGGGGGCGGGTACGAGCAGTACTTC.

In its sample, this clonotype was seen many times. V is TRBV27 and J is TRBJ2-1; tentatively, D is TRBD2 (6 bases). Germline V gene lookup returns CDR1 MNHEY and CDR2 SMNVEV (reference sequence). The V gene lost 8 bases and the J gene lost 3 bases, with 20 bases spanning the gap. The CDR3 sequence is 16 residues long. The CDR3 nucleotides are TGTGCCAGCTCTTATAGCGGAAATATCCTCTACAATGAGCAGTTCTTC. It yields the protein CASSYSGNILYNEQFF.

V gene TRBV10-2 combines with J gene TRBJ2-7, with 7 positions matching TRBD1. The CDR3 runs 16 residues. Germline loops: CDR1 WSHSY, CDR2 SAAADI. The junction had 8 bases not matched to a gene; V was cut back by 3 bases and J by 0 bases. CDR3 DNA sequence: TGCGCCAGCAGTGATTGGTGGGACAGAAGCTCCTACGAGCAGTACTTC. It codes for CASSDWWDRSSYEQYF.

V and J are TRBV4-1 and TRBJ2-5, with 13 nucleotides matching TRBD2. The V gene end was trimmed by 7 bases and the J gene end by 5 bases; junction bases not matched to a gene: 10. The CDR3 runs 16 residues. Germline V gives CDR1 MGHRA, CDR2 YSYEKL. The CDR3 reads CASKPGLAGEWETQYF. DNA for the CDR3: TGCGCCAGCAAACCAGGACTAGCGGGAGAGTGGGAGACCCAGTACTTC.

This clonotype was recorded a few times. The genes are TRBV6-1 and TRBJ1-2; 8 bases are a match to TRBD1. With 3 bases clipped from V and 4 bases from J, the junction kept 7 bases outside the gene matches. This CDR3 comprises 15 residues. Looked up from germline, CDR1 is MNHNS and CDR2 is SASEGT. CDR3 DNA: TGTGCCAGCAGTGATGTGGCAGGGGGCTTCTATGGCTACACCTTC. Translated, it gives CASSDVAGGFYGYTF.

This clonotype was detected ten times or more. The chain joins TRBV3-1 to TRBJ2-1, with 15 bases fitting TRBD2. The V segment lost 1 base and the J segment 15 bases; nucleotides outside the gene matches: 7. Germline loops: CDR1 LGHDT, CDR2 YNNKEL (reference sequence). There are 15 residues in the CDR3. CDR3 region: CASSQVGLAGGPSFF. The CDR3 DNA follows: TGTGCCAGCAGCCAAGTGGGACTAGCGGGAGGACCGTCGTTCTTC.

This clonotype was detected many times. The chain joins TRBV5-6 to TRBJ1-1; D gene ambiguous. CDR1 is SGHDT, CDR2 YYEEEE, per germline. V lost 3 bases and J lost 1, with 10 bases in between. The CDR3 runs 14 residues. CDR3 DNA sequence: TGTGCCAGCAGCTCACGAGGGAAGAACACTGAAGCTTTCTTT. Its protein product is CASSSRGKNTEAFF.

This clonotype was detected many times. The chain combines TRBV2 with TRBJ1-2; D remains unclear. Trimming shortened V by 4 bases and J by 3 bases, and 9 bases separated the two germline ends. Germline-derived CDR1 and CDR2 are SNHLY and FYNNEI. The CDR3 totals 13 residues. CDR3 sequence: CASSVESHYGYTF. The CDR3 bases are TGTGCCAGCAGTGTCGAAAGCCACTATGGCTACACCTTC. Full variable domain (outside the CDR3, taken from reference TRBV2 and TRBJ1-2): EPEVTQTPSHQVTQMGQEVILRCVPISNHLYFYWYRQILGQKVEFLVSFYNNEISEKSEIFDDQFSVERPDGSNFTLKIRSTKLEDSAMYFCASSVESHYGYTFGSGTRLTVV.

This clonotype was counted at least ten times. This chain joins TRBV2 and TRBJ2-1; D is perhaps TRBD1 (5 bases). The CDR3 runs to 15 residues. Trimming left V 4 bases short and J 8 bases short, with 18 bases between. CDR1 is SNHLY and CDR2 is FYNNEI in the germline V gene. The CDR3 sequence: CASSGTGLSGDEQFF. In DNA, the CDR3 is TGTGCCAGCAGTGGTACAGGTTTAAGTGGGGATGAGCAGTTCTTC. The complete variable domain, with remaining parts taken from reference TRBV2 and TRBJ2-1, reads EPEVTQTPSHQVTQMGQEVILRCVPISNHLYFYWYRQILGQKVEFLVSFYNNEISEKSEIFDDQFSVERPDGSNFTLKIRSTKLEDSAMYFCASSGTGLSGDEQFFGPGTRLTVL.

This clonotype was counted many times. This sequence joins TRBV11-2 and TRBJ2-3, with D tentatively TRBD1 or TRBD2 (6 bases each). The germline V gene has CDR1 SGHAT and CDR2 FQNNGV. This CDR3 spans 16 amino acids. Trimming left V 4 bases short and J 6 bases short, with 20 bases between. The CDR3 spells CASSSWEQGLMDTQYF. CDR3 coding DNA: TGTGCCAGCAGCTCCTGGGAACAGGGACTCATGGATACGCAGTATTTT.

This clonotype showed up many times. The chain joins TRBV7-3 to TRBJ2-1, with 11 bases matching TRBD2. The germline V gene has CDR1 SGHTA and CDR2 FQGTGA. J was trimmed by 6 bases and V by 1 base; bases with no gene match: 8. The CDR3 extends over 17 amino acids. The CDR3 protein is CASSLRGLAGGPNEQFF. The CDR3 DNA follows: TGTGCCAGCAGCTTAAGAGGGCTAGCGGGAGGACCCAATGAGCAGTTCTTC.

This clonotype was seen at least ten times. The chain uses TRBV2 and TRBJ1-2; D remains unclear. CDR3 length: 12 amino acids. V was shortened by 7 bases and J by 5 bases, with 11 bases between the two germline ends. In germline, CDR1 is SNHLY, CDR2 FYNNEI. The CDR3: CASTQDGYGYTF. The CDR3 DNA follows: TGTGCCAGCACCCAGGACGGTTATGGCTACACCTTC.

The chain couples TRBV24-1 to TRBJ1-2; possibly TRBD1 for D (6 bases). The CDR3 loop spans 14 amino acids. Trimming left V 6 bases short and J 4 bases short, with 14 bases between. The germline CDR1 and CDR2 sequences are KGHDR and SFDVKD. In DNA form, the CDR3 reads TGTGCCACCAGTCCCGGGACAATCACCTATGGCTACACCTTC. Encoded protein: CATSPGTITYGYTF.

Ten or more counts support this clonotype. This chain links TRBV6-2 or TRBV6-3 with TRBJ2-5; D may be TRBD1 (6 bases). V dropped 7 bases and J dropped 5 bases, with 20 bases sitting between them. The CDR3 covers 15 residues. CDR1 and CDR2 from the germline V gene are MNHEY and SVGEGT. The CDR3 loop reads CASTIRGPGAETQYF. In nucleotides, the CDR3 is TGTGCCAGCACCATCCGGGGTCCAGGGGCGGAGACCCAGTACTTC.

The chain uses TRBV5-1 and TRBJ1-4; 9 bases are a match to TRBD1. Trimming at V came to 4 bases and at J to 6 bases, leaving 13 bases not matched to a gene. Germline V CDR1 and CDR2: SGHRS, YFSETQ. The CDR3 has 17 amino acids. The CDR3 nucleotides are TGCGCCAGCAGCCTAATACCCCCGGGACAGGGATATGAAAAACTGTTTTTT. Translation: CASSLIPPGQGYEKLFF.

The rearrangement uses TRBV4-2 and TRBJ2-7; TRBD2 might be the D (5 bases). Germline-derived CDR1 and CDR2 are LGHNA and YNFKEQ. V lost 0 bases, J lost 6 bases, and 12 bases lay in between. The CDR3 length is 14 residues. CDR3 loop: CASSQDGGYGEQYF. In DNA form, the CDR3 reads TGTGCCAGCAGCCAAGATGGAGGTTACGGCGAGCAGTACTTC.

In this sample, this clonotype turned up a few times. The V and J genes are TRBV20-1 and TRBJ1-2; weak D call: TRBD1 (6 bases). This CDR3 comprises 12 residues. The germline V gene encodes CDR1 DFQATT and CDR2 SNEGSKA (reference sequence). Trimming stripped 3 bases from V and 8 bases from J, with 13 bases between. The CDR3 spells CSARTRDNGYTF. In DNA form, the CDR3 reads TGCAGTGCTAGGACTCGGGACAACGGCTACACCTTC.

J is TRBJ2-4 and V is TRBV10-2; no firm D call. Germline V gene data show CDR1 as WSHSY and CDR2 as SAAADI. V was clipped by 2 bases and J by 1 base, with 6 bases between them. The CDR3 spans 14 residues. The CDR3 sequence is CASSETRAKNIQYF. Here the CDR3 DNA reads TGCGCCAGCAGTGAGACAAGGGCCAAAAACATTCAGTACTTC.

This clonotype was observed many times. This sequence joins TRBV7-2 and TRBJ2-3, with D possibly matching TRBD1 (5 bases). Germline assignment: CDR1 SGHTA and CDR2 FQGNSA. Trimming shortened V by 1 base and J by 2 bases, and 10 bases separated the two germline ends. The CDR3 consists of 15 residues. The DNA for the CDR3 is TGTGCCAGCAGCTTAGTTGGGGCTTTCACAGATACGCAGTATTTT. Protein sequence: CASSLVGAFTDTQYF.

This clonotype has ten or more counts. DNA for the CDR3: TGTGCCAGCAGCACAGAGTACGAGCAGTACTTC. Translation: CASSTEYEQYF. This chain joins TRBV6-1 and TRBJ2-7; no reliable D call. CDR3 size: 11 residues. Germline V lookup: CDR1 MNHNS, CDR2 SASEGT. V was pared by 6 bases and J by 4 bases, with 7 bases between.